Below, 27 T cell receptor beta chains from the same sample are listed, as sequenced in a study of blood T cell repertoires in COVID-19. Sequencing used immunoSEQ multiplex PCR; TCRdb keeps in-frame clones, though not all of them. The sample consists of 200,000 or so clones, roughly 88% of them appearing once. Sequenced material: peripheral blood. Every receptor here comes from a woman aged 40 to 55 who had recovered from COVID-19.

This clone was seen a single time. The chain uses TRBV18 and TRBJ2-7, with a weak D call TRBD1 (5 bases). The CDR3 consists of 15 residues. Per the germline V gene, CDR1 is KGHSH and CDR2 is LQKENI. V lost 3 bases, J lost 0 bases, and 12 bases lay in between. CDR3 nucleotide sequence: TGTGCCAGCTCACCGTCGGTACAGGTCTCCTACGAGCAGTACTTC. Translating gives CASSPSVQVSYEQYF.

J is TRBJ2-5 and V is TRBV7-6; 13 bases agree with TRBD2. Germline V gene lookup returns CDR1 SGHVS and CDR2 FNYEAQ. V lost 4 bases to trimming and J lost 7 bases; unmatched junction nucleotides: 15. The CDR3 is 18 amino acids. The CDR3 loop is CASSSTGRTSGSGGTQYF. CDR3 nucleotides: TGTGCCAGCAGCTCAACGGGCAGGACTAGCGGGAGTGGAGGGACCCAGTACTTC.

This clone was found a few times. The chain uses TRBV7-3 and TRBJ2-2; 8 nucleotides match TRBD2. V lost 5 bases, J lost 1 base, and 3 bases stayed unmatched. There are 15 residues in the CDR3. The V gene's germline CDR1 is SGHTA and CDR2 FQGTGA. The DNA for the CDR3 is TGTGCCAGCAGCACGGGACTAGAGAACACCGGGGAGCTGTTTTTT. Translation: CASSTGLENTGELFF.

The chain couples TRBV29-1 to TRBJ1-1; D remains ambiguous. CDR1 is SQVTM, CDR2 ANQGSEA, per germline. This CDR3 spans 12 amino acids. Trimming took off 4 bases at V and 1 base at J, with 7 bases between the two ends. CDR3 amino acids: CSVVAGNTEAFF. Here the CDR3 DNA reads TGCAGCGTTGTGGCGGGGAACACTGAAGCTTTCTTT.

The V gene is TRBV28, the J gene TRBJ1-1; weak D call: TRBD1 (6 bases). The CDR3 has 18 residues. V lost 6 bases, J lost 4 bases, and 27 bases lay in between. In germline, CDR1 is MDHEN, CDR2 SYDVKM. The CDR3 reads CASSPRRRRGGGITEAFF. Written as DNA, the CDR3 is TGTGCCAGCAGCCCCCGGCGTAGGCGGGGAGGGGGAATCACTGAAGCTTTCTTT.

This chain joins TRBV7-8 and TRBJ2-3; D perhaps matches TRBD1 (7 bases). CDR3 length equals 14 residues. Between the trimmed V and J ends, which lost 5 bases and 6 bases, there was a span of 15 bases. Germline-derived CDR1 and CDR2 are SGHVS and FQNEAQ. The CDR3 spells CASSGGTVGDTQYF. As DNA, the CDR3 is TGTGCCAGCAGCGGGGGGACAGTCGGGGATACGCAGTATTTT.

Written as DNA, the CDR3 is TGTGCCAGCAGCCCTCGGACAGGGAAGAATGAAAAACTGTTTTTT. This translates into CASSPRTGKNEKLFF. The chain recombines TRBV7-2 with TRBJ1-4; 8 bases fit TRBD1. With V trimmed by 5 bases and J by 5 bases, 7 bases remained unmatched. The CDR3 length is 15 residues. Germline V CDR1 and CDR2: SGHTA, FQGNSA.

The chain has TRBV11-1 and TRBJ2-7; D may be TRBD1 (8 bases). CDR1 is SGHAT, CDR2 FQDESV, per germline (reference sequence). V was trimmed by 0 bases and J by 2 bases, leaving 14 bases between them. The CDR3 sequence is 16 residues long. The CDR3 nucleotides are TGTGCCAGCAGCTTAGCATCACAGGGGGGGCCCTACGAGCAGTACTTC. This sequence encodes CASSLASQGGPYEQYF.

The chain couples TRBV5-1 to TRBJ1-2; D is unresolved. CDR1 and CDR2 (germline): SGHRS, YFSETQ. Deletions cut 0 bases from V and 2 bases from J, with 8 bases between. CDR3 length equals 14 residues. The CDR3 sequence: CASSLETQNYGYTF. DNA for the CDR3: TGCGCCAGCAGCTTGGAGACACAAAACTATGGCTACACCTTC.

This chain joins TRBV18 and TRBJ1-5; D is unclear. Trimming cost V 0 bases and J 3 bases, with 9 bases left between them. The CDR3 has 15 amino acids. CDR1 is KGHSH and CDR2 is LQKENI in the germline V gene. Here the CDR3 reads CASSPPGVDNQPQHF. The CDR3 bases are TGTGCCAGCTCACCACCCGGGGTTGACAATCAGCCCCAGCATTTT.

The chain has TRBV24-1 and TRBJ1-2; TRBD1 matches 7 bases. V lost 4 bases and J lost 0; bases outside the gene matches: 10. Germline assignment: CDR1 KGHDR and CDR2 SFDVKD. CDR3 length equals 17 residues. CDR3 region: CATSEPSTGPSNYGYTF. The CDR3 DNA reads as TGTGCCACCAGTGAACCCTCGACAGGGCCATCTAACTATGGCTACACCTTC.

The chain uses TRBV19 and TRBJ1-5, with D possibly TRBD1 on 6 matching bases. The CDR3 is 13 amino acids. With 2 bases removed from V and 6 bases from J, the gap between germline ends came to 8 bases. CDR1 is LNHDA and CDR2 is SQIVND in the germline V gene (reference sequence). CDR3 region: CASSITDSQPQHF. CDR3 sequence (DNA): TGTGCCAGTAGTATAACGGACAGTCAGCCCCAGCATTTT.

DNA of the CDR3: TGTGCCAGCAGTACAGGGTCGGTGGACATTCAGTACTTC. This translates into CASSTGSVDIQYF. This rearrangement joins TRBV27 to TRBJ2-4; D may be TRBD1 (6 bases). The CDR3 length is 13 residues. From germline, CDR1 is MNHEY and CDR2 SMNVEV (reference sequence). The V and J ends lost 5 bases and 8 bases respectively, with 13 bases between them.

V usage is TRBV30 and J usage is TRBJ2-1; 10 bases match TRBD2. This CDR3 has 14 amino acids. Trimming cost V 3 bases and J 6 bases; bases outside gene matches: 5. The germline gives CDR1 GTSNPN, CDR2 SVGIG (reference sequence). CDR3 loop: CAWRLTSGVNEQFF. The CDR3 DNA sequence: TGTGCCTGGAGACTAACTAGCGGGGTCAATGAGCAGTTCTTC.

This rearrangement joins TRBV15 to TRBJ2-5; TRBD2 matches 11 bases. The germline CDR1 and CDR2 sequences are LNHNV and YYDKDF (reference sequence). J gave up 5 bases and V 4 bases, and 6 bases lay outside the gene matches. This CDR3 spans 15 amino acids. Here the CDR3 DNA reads TGTGCCACCAGCATAGCGGGAGGGCCTAGGGAGACCCAGTACTTC. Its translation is CATSIAGGPRETQYF.

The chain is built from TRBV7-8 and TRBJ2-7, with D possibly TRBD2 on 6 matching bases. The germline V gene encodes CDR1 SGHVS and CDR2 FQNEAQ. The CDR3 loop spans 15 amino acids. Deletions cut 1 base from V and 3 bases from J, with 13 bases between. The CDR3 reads CASSLEPAGNYEQYF. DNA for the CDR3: TGTGCCAGCAGCTTAGAGCCAGCGGGCAACTACGAGCAGTACTTC.

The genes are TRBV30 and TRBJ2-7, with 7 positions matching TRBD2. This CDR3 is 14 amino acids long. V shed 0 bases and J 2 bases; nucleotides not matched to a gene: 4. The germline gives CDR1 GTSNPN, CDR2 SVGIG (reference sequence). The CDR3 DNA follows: TGTGCCTGGAGTGTCGGCGGGAGAACCTACGAGCAGTACTTC. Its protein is CAWSVGGRTYEQYF.

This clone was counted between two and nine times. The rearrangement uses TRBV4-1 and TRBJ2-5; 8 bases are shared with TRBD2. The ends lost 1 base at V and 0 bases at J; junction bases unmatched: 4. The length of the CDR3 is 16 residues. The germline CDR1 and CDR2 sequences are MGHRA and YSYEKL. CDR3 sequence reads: CASSQGLASYQETQYF. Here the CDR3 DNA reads TGCGCCAGCAGCCAAGGACTAGCGAGCTACCAAGAGACCCAGTACTTC.

CDR3 sequence: CASSRGGDLSYEQYF. The DNA for the CDR3 is TGTGCCAGCAGCCGTGGAGGGGACCTCTCCTACGAGCAGTACTTC. This chain connects TRBV14 to TRBJ2-7, with D possibly being TRBD2 (6 bases). The CDR3 consists of 15 residues. V dropped 4 bases and J dropped 0 bases, with 13 bases sitting between them. Germline CDR1 and CDR2: SGHDN and FVKESK.

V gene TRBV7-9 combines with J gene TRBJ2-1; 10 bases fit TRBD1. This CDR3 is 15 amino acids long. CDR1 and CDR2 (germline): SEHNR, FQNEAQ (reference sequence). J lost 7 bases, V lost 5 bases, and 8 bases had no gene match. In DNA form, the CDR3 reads TGTGCCAGCAGCCGAGACAGGGGGCGCGTTAATGAGCAGTTCTTC. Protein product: CASSRDRGRVNEQFF.

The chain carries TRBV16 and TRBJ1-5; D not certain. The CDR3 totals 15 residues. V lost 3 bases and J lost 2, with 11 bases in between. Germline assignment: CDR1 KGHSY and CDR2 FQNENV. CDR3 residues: CASSQGSKGNQPQHF. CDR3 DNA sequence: TGTGCCAGCAGCCAGGGCTCAAAGGGCAATCAGCCCCAGCATTTT.

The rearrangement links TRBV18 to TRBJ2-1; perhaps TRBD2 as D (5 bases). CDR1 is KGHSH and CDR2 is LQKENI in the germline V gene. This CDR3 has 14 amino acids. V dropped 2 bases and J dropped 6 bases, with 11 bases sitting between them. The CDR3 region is CASSPSSPLNEQFF. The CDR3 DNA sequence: TGTGCCAGCTCACCATCTAGCCCACTCAATGAGCAGTTCTTC.

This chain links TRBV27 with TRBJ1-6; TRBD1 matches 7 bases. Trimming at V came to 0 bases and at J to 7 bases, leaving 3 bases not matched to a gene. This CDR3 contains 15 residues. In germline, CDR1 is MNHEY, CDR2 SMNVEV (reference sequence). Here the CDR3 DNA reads TGTGCCAGCAGTTTATCGCGACAGGGCAATTCACCCCTCCACTTT. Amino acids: CASSLSRQGNSPLHF.

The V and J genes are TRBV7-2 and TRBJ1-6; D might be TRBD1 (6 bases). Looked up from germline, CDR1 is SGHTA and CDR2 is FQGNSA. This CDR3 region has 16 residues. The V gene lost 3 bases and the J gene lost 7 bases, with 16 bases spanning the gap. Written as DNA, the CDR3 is TGTGCCAGCAGCTTTAATGCAGGGGCCGAAAATTCACCCCTCCACTTT. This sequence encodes CASSFNAGAENSPLHF.

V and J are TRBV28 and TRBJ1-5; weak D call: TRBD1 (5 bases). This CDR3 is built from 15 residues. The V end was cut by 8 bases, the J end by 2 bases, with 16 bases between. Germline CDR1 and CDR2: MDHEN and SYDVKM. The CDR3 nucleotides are TGTGCCAGCGGAAATGGCAGGGATGGCAATCAGCCCCAGCATTTT. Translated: CASGNGRDGNQPQHF.

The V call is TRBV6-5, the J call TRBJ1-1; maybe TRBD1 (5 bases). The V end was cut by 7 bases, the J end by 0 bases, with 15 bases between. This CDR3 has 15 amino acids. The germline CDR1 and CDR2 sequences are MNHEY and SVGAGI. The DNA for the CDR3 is TGTGCCAGCATGGCCACAGGACCCATGAACACTGAAGCTTTCTTT. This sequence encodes CASMATGPMNTEAFF.

Here the CDR3 DNA reads TGTGCCAGCTCAGACCAGGGGAGAGTCACAGATACGCAGTATTTT. This gives the protein CASSDQGRVTDTQYF. V usage is TRBV18 and J usage is TRBJ2-3; tentatively, D is TRBD1 (6 bases). The CDR3 loop spans 15 amino acids. Germline V gene lookup returns CDR1 KGHSH and CDR2 LQKENI. The V and J ends lost 5 bases and 2 bases respectively, with 14 bases between them.